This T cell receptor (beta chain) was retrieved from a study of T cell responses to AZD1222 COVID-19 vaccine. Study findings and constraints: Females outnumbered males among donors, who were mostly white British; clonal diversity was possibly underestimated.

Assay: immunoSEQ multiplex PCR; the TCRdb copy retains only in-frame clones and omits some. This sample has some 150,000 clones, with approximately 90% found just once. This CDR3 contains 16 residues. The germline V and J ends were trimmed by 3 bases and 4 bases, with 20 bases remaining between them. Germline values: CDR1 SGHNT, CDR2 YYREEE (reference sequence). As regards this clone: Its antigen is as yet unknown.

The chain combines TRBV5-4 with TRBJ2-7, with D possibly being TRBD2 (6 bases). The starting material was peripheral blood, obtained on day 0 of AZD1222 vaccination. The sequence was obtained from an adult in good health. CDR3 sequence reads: CASSYEGGSYGYEQYF. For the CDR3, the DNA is TGTGCCAGCAGCTACGAGGGAGGCTCTTATGGGTACGAGCAGTACTTC. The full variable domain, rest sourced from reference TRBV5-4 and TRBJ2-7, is ETGVTQSPTHLIKTRGQQVTLRCSSQSGHNTVSWYQQALGQGPQFIFQYYREEENGRGNFPPRFSGLQFPNYSSELNVNALELDDSALYLCASSYEGGSYGYEQYFGPGTRLTVT.